This T cell receptor (beta chain) came from a study of PD-1 blockade in classical Hodgkin lymphoma. Study findings and constraints: Nivolumab initiation under 1 year post-ASCT meant exclusion.

To note about this clone: The target antigen is unknown.

Relapse after autologous stem cell transplantation occurred in every patient, and brentuximab vedotin exposure varied. Assay used: immunoSEQ multiplex PCR; TCRdb lists only in-frame clones, some missing. The sample comprises approximately 43,000 clones, about 86% of which are singletons, and more than 5.5% rests with the top ten. This clonotype was obtained from a human donor with classical Hodgkin lymphoma. The sample here was peripheral blood mononuclear cells (PBMCs), taken before the second cycle of nivolumab.

The CDR3 sequence: CASSQERSAGGPYEQFF. DNA for the CDR3: TGCGCCAGCAGCCAAGAAAGATCGGCGGGAGGGCCCTATGAGCAGTTCTTC. This sequence joins TRBV4-1 and TRBJ2-1; TRBD2 aligns across 9 bases. With V trimmed by 0 bases and J by 8 bases, 11 bases remained unmatched. The germline CDR1 and CDR2 sequences are MGHRA and YSYEKL. The CDR3 is 17 amino acids.